These 18 T cell receptor beta chains originate from one sample sequenced in a study of blood T cell repertoires in COVID-19. Some clones are missing from TCRdb's copy, which holds only in-frame ones; the method was immunoSEQ multiplex PCR. This sample has about 59,000 clones, with roughly 70% found just once. The material sequenced was peripheral blood. Source of these receptors: a woman aged 70 to 79 with acute or convalescent COVID-19.

The rearrangement links TRBV18 to TRBJ2-7, with 9 bases fitting TRBD1. The CDR3 sequence is 17 residues long. CDR1 and CDR2 (germline): KGHSH, LQKENI. After removal of 1 base from V and 6 bases from J, the junction contained 13 bases not matched to a gene. CDR3 sequence reads: CASSPLGSGQGSSEQYF. The CDR3 nucleotides are TGTGCCAGCTCACCACTCGGGTCAGGACAGGGGTCGTCCGAGCAGTACTTC.

V gene TRBV9 combines with J gene TRBJ2-1; 12 positions match TRBD1. This CDR3 has 17 amino acids. The germline CDR1 and CDR2 sequences are SGDLS and YYNGEE. V lost 3 bases to trimming and J lost 9 bases; unmatched junction nucleotides: 13. CDR3 DNA sequence: TGTGCCAGCAGCGCCCAGCGGGGGGACAGGGGGCTGAGTGAGCAGTTCTTC. Encoded protein: CASSAQRGDRGLSEQFF.

This chain uses TRBV2 with TRBJ1-1, with 8 bases fitting TRBD1. Germline lookup yields CDR1 SNHLY and CDR2 FYNNEI. CDR3 length: 11 residues. After removal of 4 bases from V and 10 bases from J, the junction contained 2 bases not matched to a gene. CDR3 amino acids: CASSVGTGAFF. The CDR3, as DNA: TGTGCCAGCAGTGTAGGGACAGGAGCTTTCTTT. Using reference TRBV2 and TRBJ1-1 for the parts outside the CDR3, the full variable domain is EPEVTQTPSHQVTQMGQEVILRCVPISNHLYFYWYRQILGQKVEFLVSFYNNEISEKSEIFDDQFSVERPDGSNFTLKIRSTKLEDSAMYFCASSVGTGAFFGQGTRLTVV.

The gene calls are TRBV29-1 and TRBJ1-1; the D gene is possibly TRBD1 (6 bases). Germline assignment: CDR1 SQVTM and CDR2 ANQGSEA. The V end lost 0 bases, the J end lost 7 bases, and 18 bases lay between the germline ends. The CDR3 has 15 amino acids. In DNA form, the CDR3 reads TGCAGCGTTGAAGAAACGAGCAGACAGGCTGGTGAAGCTTTCTTT. It specifies CSVEETSRQAGEAFF.

The chain is built from TRBV5-6 and TRBJ2-3; possibly TRBD2 for D (6 bases). CDR1 SGHDT and CDR2 YYEEEE come from the germline V gene. The CDR3 spans 14 residues. V lost 3 bases and J 5 bases, leaving 13 bases between the germline ends. The CDR3 sequence is CASSWTGVEDTQYF. The CDR3 DNA follows: TGTGCCAGCAGCTGGACGGGGGTAGAAGATACGCAGTATTTT.

The chain is built from TRBV5-6 and TRBJ1-1, with D unclear. The CDR3 has 16 residues. Germline CDR1 reads SGHDT; CDR2 reads YYEEEE. V was clipped by 3 bases and J by 2 bases, with 17 bases between them. CDR3 region: CASSSEVSGLNTEAFF. The CDR3 DNA reads TGTGCCAGCAGCTCAGAGGTTAGCGGGCTTAACACTGAAGCTTTCTTT. Variable domain in full (rest from reference TRBV5-6 and TRBJ1-1): DAGVTQSPTHLIKTRGQQVTLRCSPKSGHDTVSWYQQALGQGPQFIFQYYEEEERQRGNFPDRFSGHQFPNYSSELNVNALLLGDSALYLCASSSEVSGLNTEAFFGQGTRLTVV.

J is TRBJ2-2 and V is TRBV7-2, with D possibly TRBD1 on 6 matching bases. Germline V gene sequence: CDR1 SGHTA, CDR2 FQGNSA. The CDR3 is made up of 15 amino acids. V dropped 5 bases and J dropped 0 bases, with 10 bases sitting between them. CDR3 protein: CASSPDRANTGELFF. The CDR3 DNA reads TGTGCCAGCAGCCCGGACAGAGCGAACACCGGGGAGCTGTTTTTT.

The chain employs TRBV18 and TRBJ2-5, with 9 bases lining up with TRBD1. Germline-derived CDR1 and CDR2 are KGHSH and LQKENI. The CDR3 has 14 residues. J was trimmed by 4 bases and V by 3 bases; bases with no gene match: 3. The CDR3 protein is CASSPRQGVETQYF. CDR3 nucleotides: TGTGCCAGCTCACCCCGACAGGGGGTAGAGACCCAGTACTTC.

The gene calls are TRBV7-2 and TRBJ2-7; 7 bases line up with TRBD2. V lost 1 base, J lost 0 bases, and 3 bases stayed unmatched. CDR1 and CDR2 from the germline V gene are SGHTA and FQGNSA. There are 15 residues in the CDR3. The CDR3 bases are TGTGCCAGCAGCTTAGATGGCGGGGGCTCCTACGAGCAGTACTTC. Amino acid sequence: CASSLDGGGSYEQYF.

The V call is TRBV2, the J call TRBJ2-7, with TRBD1 matching 10 bases. The CDR3 sequence is 14 residues long. Per germline, CDR1 SNHLY and CDR2 FYNNEI. Losses at the gene ends were 11 bases for V and 2 bases for J; bases not matched to a gene: 9. CDR3 DNA: TGTGCCGGCAAGAGGACAGGGGGGGCCTACGAGCAGTACTTC. Residues: CAGKRTGGAYEQYF.

The gene calls are TRBV21-1 and TRBJ2-2; no DNA check was done on the table's D call, TRBD1. TRBV21-1 represents a pseudogene. This CDR3 has 13 amino acids. In nucleotides, the CDR3 is TGTGCCAGAGGACAGGCGAACACCGGGGAGCTGTTTTTT. It yields the protein CARGQANTGELFF.

The rearrangement uses TRBV6-1 and TRBJ2-5, with 12 bases aligning to TRBD2. The germline gives CDR1 MNHNS, CDR2 SASEGT. V lost 3 bases, J lost 2 bases, and 1 base stayed unmatched. The CDR3 length is 15 residues. The CDR3 DNA reads TGTGCCAGCAGTGAGACTAGCGGGGGACAAGAGACCCAGTACTTC. It codes for CASSETSGGQETQYF.

As regards this clone: A junction end diverges from the germline sequence, so it may reflect a read error. The chain carries TRBV6-1 and TRBJ1-2; perhaps TRBD1 as D (6 bases). The germline V gene encodes CDR1 MNHNS and CDR2 SASEGT. This CDR3 is built from 15 residues. This CDR3 reads CASIEGGVGTRGYTF. The CDR3 coding sequence is TGTGCCAGCATTGAAGGGGGGGTTGGGACCCGGGGCTACACCTTC.

CDR3 loop: CASSLGEGTEQYF. The CDR3 DNA sequence: TGTGCCAGCAGCTTAGGGGAGGGGACAGAGCAGTACTTC. The J gene is TRBJ2-7, the V gene TRBV7-8; possible D gene TRBD2, 7 bases. The CDR3 loop spans 13 amino acids. Germline V gives CDR1 SGHVS, CDR2 FQNEAQ. Between the trimmed V and J ends, which lost 1 base and 7 bases, there was a span of 11 bases.

The chain has TRBV4-2 and TRBJ1-4; possibly TRBD1 for D (5 bases). The germline gives CDR1 LGHNA, CDR2 YNFKEQ. The CDR3 length is 16 residues. Trimming took 1 base from V and 4 from J, leaving 13 bases between them. This chain's CDR3 is CASSQGDMGGNEKLFF. The CDR3 DNA is TGTGCCAGCAGCCAAGGTGATATGGGGGGTAATGAAAAACTGTTTTTT.

The J gene is TRBJ2-3, the V gene TRBV9; unclear D gene. Trimming shortened V by 4 bases and J by 5 bases, and 5 bases separated the two germline ends. This CDR3 has 11 residues. Germline V gives CDR1 SGDLS, CDR2 YYNGEE. CDR3 sequence reads: CASSPVDTQYF. For the CDR3, the DNA is TGTGCCAGCAGCCCCGTAGATACGCAGTATTTT.

The V call is TRBV11-2, the J call TRBJ2-2; D remains unclear. Deletions cut 0 bases from V and 5 bases from J, with 10 bases between. This CDR3 is built from 15 residues. Germline V gene lookup returns CDR1 SGHAT and CDR2 FQNNGV. CDR3 sequence (DNA): TGTGCCAGCAGCTTAGAGATTGGGCCTACCGGGGAGCTGTTTTTT. This codes for CASSLEIGPTGELFF. The full variable domain, with the rest looked up from reference TRBV11-2 and TRBJ2-2, is EAGVAQSPRYKIIEKRQSVAFWCNPISGHATLYWYQQILGQGPKLLIQFQNNGVVDDSQLPKDRFSAERLKGVDSTLKIQPAKLEDSAVYLCASSLEIGPTGELFFGEGSRLTVL.

This clone turned up a few times. V usage is TRBV5-1 and J usage is TRBJ1-1; TRBD1 aligns across 12 bases. Trimming at V came to 4 bases and at J to 3 bases, leaving 4 bases not matched to a gene. CDR3 length: 15 residues. Germline V gene data show CDR1 as SGHRS and CDR2 as YFSETQ. Here the CDR3 reads CASSPGTGGHTEAFF. The CDR3 bases are TGCGCCAGCAGCCCTGGGACAGGGGGCCACACTGAAGCTTTCTTT.